This T cell receptor (beta chain) was obtained from a study of blood T cell repertoires in COVID-19. Background on the study: Whether acute or convalescent, the COVID-19 samples came from the United States, Italy and Spain. Sources were T cells, B-cell-depleted T cells, or PBMCs; the material itself was cDNA or gDNA.

The CDR3 is made up of 17 amino acids. Germline loops: CDR1 SGHRS, CDR2 YFSETQ. Trimming cost V 0 bases and J 0 bases; bases outside gene matches: 4. In the study's own analysis: Reference gene primer amplification in the assay estimated nucleated cell counts. Assay used: immunoSEQ multiplex PCR; TCRdb lists only in-frame clones, some missing. The D gene and trimming were derived from the DNA, and the V and J assignments and clone size from that table. The sample has about 490,000 clones; approximately 85% are singletons. The source of this sequence is a human donor in a cohort sampled during active COVID-19. Specimen: peripheral blood. The chain combines TRBV5-1 with TRBJ1-3; TRBD1 matches 9 bases. CDR3 sequence reads: CASSLDPGQGSGNTIYF. The CDR3 DNA reads TGCGCCAGCAGCTTGGACCCGGGACAGGGCTCTGGAAACACCATATATTTT.